These 18 T cell receptor beta chains were sequenced from one sample in a study of T-cell memory formation after mild COVID-19. TCRdb called the 5' RACE reads again in MiXCR, with one record for every CDR3 protein. Of 350,000 to 500,000 distinct CDR3 sequences in the sample, around 17% were seen once. Sequenced material: PBMCs or a T cell subset sorted from them (not recorded which). Receptors originate from a man aged 18 to 29 who had mild COVID-19 (a few samples of this study predate the infection). Cell type and time point are not known.

This clonotype was counted at least ten times. The V and J genes are TRBV12-3 or TRBV12-4 and TRBJ2-1; a weak D match, TRBD2 (5 bases). The V gene lost 6 bases and the J gene lost 9 bases, with 12 bases spanning the gap. The CDR3 has 12 amino acids. CDR3 sequence (DNA): TGTGCCAGCAGATCCGGGAAGCGTGAGCAGTTCTTC. Protein: CASRSGKREQFF.

This clonotype was observed a few times. The rearrangement links TRBV7-2 to TRBJ1-2; maybe TRBD1 (6 bases). V lost 4 bases and J 8 bases, leaving 20 bases between the germline ends. The CDR3 contains 15 residues. CDR1 is SGHTA and CDR2 is FQGNSA in the germline V gene. CDR3 DNA sequence: TGTGCCAGCAGCTCCCCAACAGGGTACAGGTGGGGCTACACCTTC. Protein product: CASSSPTGYRWGYTF.

The chain joins TRBV20-1 to TRBJ2-5; TRBD1 agrees at 8 bases. The CDR3 totals 15 residues. The ends lost 3 bases at V and 5 bases at J; junction bases unmatched: 11. CDR1 is DFQATT, CDR2 SNEGSKA, per germline (reference sequence). For the CDR3, the DNA is TGCAGTGCTAGTGTAGTGGACAGGGCCTCCGAGACCCAGTACTTC. This codes for CSASVVDRASETQYF.

The table lists this clonotype with a few counts. This rearrangement joins TRBV5-1 to TRBJ2-2, with TRBD2 identical over 11 bases. CDR1 and CDR2 from the germline V gene are SGHRS and YFSETQ. The J segment lost 0 bases and the V segment lost 4 bases, leaving 5 bases of the junction unmatched. CDR3 length: 17 amino acids. The CDR3 is CASSATSGVANTGELFF. Here the CDR3 DNA reads TGCGCCAGCAGCGCGACTAGCGGGGTCGCGAACACCGGGGAGCTGTTTTTT.

The chain joins TRBV6-5 to TRBJ1-4, with unresolved D. Germline values: CDR1 MNHEY, CDR2 SVGAGI. Trimming cost V 6 bases and J 7 bases, with 21 bases left between them. This CDR3 comprises 16 residues. CDR3 amino acids: CASRPNRRPRGEKLFF. CDR3 in DNA: TGTGCCAGCAGACCGAACCGGAGACCACGGGGTGAAAAACTGTTTTTT.

V usage is TRBV19 and J usage is TRBJ2-1, with a weak D call TRBD2 (6 bases). Per germline, CDR1 LNHDA and CDR2 SQIVND (reference sequence). Trimming removed 8 bases from V and 7 bases from J, with 12 bases in between. CDR3 size: 12 residues. The CDR3 coding sequence is TGTGCCAGTGGGACTCCCCCAAATGAGCAGTTCTTC. Encoded protein: CASGTPPNEQFF.

This clonotype was counted only a few times. The chain recombines TRBV7-7 with TRBJ2-3, with TRBD2 matching over 13 bases. The germline gives CDR1 SSHAT, CDR2 FNYEAQ (reference sequence). This CDR3 comprises 16 residues. Trimming removed 5 bases from V and 7 bases from J; junction bases left unmatched: 9. The CDR3 bases are TGTGCCAGCAGCCCCGAACTAGCGGGGGGGCCAAATACGCAGTATTTT. It is translated as CASSPELAGGPNTQYF.

The chain couples TRBV7-9 to TRBJ2-7, with TRBD1 identical over 9 bases. J was trimmed by 2 bases and V by 4 bases; bases with no gene match: 18. CDR3 size: 19 residues. Germline CDR1 SEHNR, CDR2 FQNEAQ (reference sequence). CDR3 amino acids: CASSYHRTLGDRDAYEQYF. In nucleotides, the CDR3 is TGTGCCAGCAGCTACCACCGAACGTTGGGGGACAGGGACGCCTACGAGCAGTACTTC. Based on the CDR3 plus reference TRBV7-9 and TRBJ2-7, the full variable domain is DTGVSQNPRHKITKRGQNVTFRCDPISEHNRLYWYRQTLGQGPEFLTYFQNEAQLEKSRLLSDRFSAERPKGSFSTLEIQRTEQGDSAMYLCASSYHRTLGDRDAYEQYFGPGTRLTVT.

This clonotype showed up just a few times. The chain combines TRBV11-3 with TRBJ2-3; 8 nucleotides match TRBD2. Trimming at V came to 5 bases and at J to 4 bases, leaving 5 bases not matched to a gene. Germline-derived CDR1 and CDR2 are SGHNT and YENEEA. CDR3 length equals 14 residues. CDR3 bases: TGTGCCAGCAGCCGGGGGGGCCAGGCAGATACGCAGTATTTT. Its protein is CASSRGGQADTQYF.

This clonotype was found a few times. V is TRBV18 and J is TRBJ1-3; TRBD1 is a possible D gene (5 bases). The CDR3 has 15 residues. The V gene lost 0 bases and the J gene lost 4 bases, with 10 bases spanning the gap. Per germline, CDR1 KGHSH and CDR2 LQKENI. This CDR3 reads CASSPPRGFGNTIYF. CDR3 DNA sequence: TGTGCCAGCTCACCACCGCGGGGGTTCGGAAACACCATATATTTT.

There are many counts of this clonotype. The J gene is TRBJ2-7, the V gene TRBV6-2 or TRBV6-3, with TRBD2 matching 12 bases. Germline V lookup: CDR1 MNHEY, CDR2 SVGEGT. V shed 6 bases, J shed 4 bases, and the junction held 7 bases outside the gene matches. This CDR3 has 15 amino acids. The chain's CDR3 is CASSELAGGVYEQYF. The CDR3, as DNA: TGTGCCAGCAGCGAACTAGCGGGGGGTGTATACGAGCAGTACTTC.

There are a few counts of this clonotype. DNA for the CDR3: TGTGCCAGCAGTCGACCGGGAGATACGCAGTATTTT. The encoded protein is CASSRPGDTQYF. The V and J genes are TRBV7-6 and TRBJ2-3; D gene unclear. Germline V gives CDR1 SGHVS, CDR2 FNYEAQ. The CDR3 has 12 amino acids. V lost 6 bases, J lost 5 bases, and 9 bases lay in between.

The V gene is TRBV4-1, the J gene TRBJ2-7; D is possibly TRBD2 (6 bases). Germline CDR1 and CDR2: MGHRA and YSYEKL. Between the trimmed V and J ends, which lost 4 bases and 3 bases, there was a span of 13 bases. This CDR3 region has 14 residues. CDR3 in DNA: TGCGCCAGCAGCCGGGGACTTCTCCTCTACGAGCAGTACTTC. This translates into CASSRGLLLYEQYF.

Ten or more counts support this clonotype. The chain couples TRBV7-2 to TRBJ2-3; no definite D call. The CDR3 sequence is 12 residues long. V was pared by 5 bases and J by 5 bases, with 8 bases between. Looked up from germline, CDR1 is SGHTA and CDR2 is FQGNSA. The CDR3 loop is CASSVTLDTQYF. CDR3 bases: TGTGCCAGCAGCGTAACCTTAGATACGCAGTATTTT.

This sequence joins TRBV15 and TRBJ2-7; D is uncertain. The length of the CDR3 is 17 residues. CDR1 LNHNV and CDR2 YYDKDF come from the germline V gene (reference sequence). Trimming stripped 2 bases from V and 6 bases from J, with 23 bases between. The CDR3: CATSRKARSLIMIEQYF. As DNA, the CDR3 is TGTGCCACCAGCAGAAAAGCCAGGTCCCTTATTATGATCGAGCAGTACTTC.

CDR3: CASSLVGLVRLWYEQYV. The CDR3 DNA follows: TGTGCCAGCAGCTTAGTCGGACTAGTGCGGCTCTGGTACGAGCAGTACGTC. The chain combines TRBV7-2 with TRBJ2-7, with 7 positions matching TRBD2. This CDR3 spans 17 amino acids. Germline CDR1 is SGHTA and CDR2 is FQGNSA. Trimming cost V 1 base and J 4 bases; bases outside gene matches: 13.

This clonotype turned up a few times. The gene calls are TRBV20-1 and TRBJ2-3; D unclear. V lost 0 bases to trimming and J lost 5 bases, with 6 bases between them. The CDR3 runs 12 residues. Germline values: CDR1 DFQATT, CDR2 SNEGSKA (reference sequence). The CDR3 loop reads CSARDTGDTQYF. CDR3 sequence (DNA): TGCAGTGCTAGAGATACGGGAGATACGCAGTATTTT.

This clonotype has ten or more counts. The chain carries TRBV7-9 and TRBJ1-1, with D possibly TRBD1 on 6 matching bases. The CDR3 loop spans 13 amino acids. Germline V CDR1 and CDR2: SEHNR, FQNEAQ (reference sequence). V was trimmed by 4 bases and J by 6 bases, leaving 12 bases between them. The CDR3 loop reads CASSWGAGPEAFF. The DNA of the CDR3 is TGTGCCAGCAGCTGGGGGGCAGGGCCTGAAGCTTTCTTT.